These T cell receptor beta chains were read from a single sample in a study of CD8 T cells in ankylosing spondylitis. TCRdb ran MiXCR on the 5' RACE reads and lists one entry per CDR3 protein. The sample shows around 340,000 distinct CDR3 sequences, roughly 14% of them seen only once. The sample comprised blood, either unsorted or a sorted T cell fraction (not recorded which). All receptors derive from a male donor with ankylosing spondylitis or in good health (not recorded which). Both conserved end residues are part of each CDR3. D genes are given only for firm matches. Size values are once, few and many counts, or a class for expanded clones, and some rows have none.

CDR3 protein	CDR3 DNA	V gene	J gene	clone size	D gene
CTSSLVVDSGSSTDTQYF	TGTACCAGCAGTTTAGTGGTCGATAGCGGATCTAGCACAGATACGCAGTATTTT	TRBV12-3/TRBV12-4	TRBJ2-3	.	.
CASSPRPDGDIAKNIQYF	TGTGCCAGCAGCCCAAGACCTGACGGGGATATAGCCAAAAACATTCAGTACTTC	TRBV4-2	TRBJ2-4	few	.
CASSYLGQDTGELFF	TGTGCCAGCAGCTACTTGGGACAGGACACCGGGGAGCTGTTTTTT	TRBV7-9	TRBJ2-2	.	TRBD1
CASRPGGENQPQHF	TGTGCCAGCAGGCCGGGGGGGGAGAATCAGCCCCAGCATTTT	TRBV27	TRBJ1-5	.	.
CASSPWTGGTNEKLFF	TGCGCCAGCAGCCCGTGGACAGGGGGAACTAATGAAAAACTGTTTTTT	TRBV5-1	TRBJ1-4	.	TRBD1
CSAREPRAVRNIQYF	TGCAGTGCTAGAGAACCCCGGGCCGTGAGAAACATTCAGTACTTC	TRBV20-1	TRBJ2-4	many	.
CASSGRNTEAFF	TGCGCCAGCAGCGGACGGAACACTGAAGCTTTCTTT	TRBV10-1	TRBJ1-1	.	.
CASSFNTGVYEQFF	TGTGCCAGCAGCTTTAATACGGGAGTCTATGAGCAGTTCTTC	TRBV7-2	TRBJ2-1	once	.
CASSFLPRRTEGDTEAFF	TGTGCCAGCAGTTTCCTACCCCGCCGAACTGAAGGGGACACTGAAGCTTTCTTT	TRBV6-5	TRBJ1-1	few	.
CASSLLTWTEAFF	TGTGCCAGCAGTTTATTGACGTGGACTGAAGCTTTCTTT	TRBV27	TRBJ1-1	.	.
CASSKAGAYTDTQYF	TGTGCCAGCAGCAAGGCGGGGGCCTACACAGATACGCAGTATTTT	TRBV7-9	TRBJ2-3	.	.
CASSLRLMGVNTGELFF	TGCGCCAGCAGCCTCCGACTAATGGGAGTGAACACCGGGGAGCTGTTTTTT	TRBV4-1	TRBJ2-2	few	.
CSARGAGGSDTQYF	TGCAGTGCTAGAGGGGCGGGGGGCTCAGATACGCAGTATTTT	TRBV20-1	TRBJ2-3	few	TRBD2
CSATLIRGGVETQYF	TGCAGTGCTACCCTCATCCGGGGGGGCGTGGAGACCCAGTACTTC	TRBV20-1	TRBJ2-5	.	TRBD2
CASSLNRGSGNEQFF	TGTGCCAGCAGCTTAAACAGGGGGTCCGGCAATGAGCAGTTCTTC	TRBV7-2	TRBJ2-1	.	TRBD1
CSASVGTSGGTGELFF	TGCAGTGCTAGTGTAGGGACTAGCGGGGGCACCGGGGAGCTGTTTTTT	TRBV20-1	TRBJ2-2	.	TRBD2
CASSPSGQGASEAFF	TGCGCCAGCAGCCCATCCGGACAGGGGGCCTCTGAAGCTTTCTTT	TRBV5-1	TRBJ1-1	few	TRBD1
CASSAISSGMNNEQFF	TGTGCCAGCAGTGCCATCTCTAGCGGGATGAACAATGAGCAGTTCTTC	TRBV25-1	TRBJ2-1	.	TRBD2
CASSLVVGATNEKLFF	TGCGCCAGCAGCTTGGTAGTAGGAGCAACTAATGAAAAACTGTTTTTT	TRBV5-1	TRBJ1-4	few	.
CSASGSGGPTSRSYEQYF	TGCAGTGCTAGTGGTAGCGGGGGCCCAACGTCCCGCTCCTACGAGCAGTACTTC	TRBV20-1	TRBJ2-7	.	TRBD2
CASSLEDTQVGFF	TGTGCCAGCAGCTTAGAGGATACCCAGGTAGGGTTCTTC	TRBV7-9	TRBJ2-1	.	.
CASSPGLYNEQFF	TGCGCCAGCAGCCCGGGACTATACAATGAGCAGTTCTTC	TRBV5-1	TRBJ2-1	.	TRBD2
CASSLSSGSRNEQFF	TGTGCCAGCAGTTTATCTAGCGGGAGTAGGAATGAGCAGTTCTTC	TRBV12-3/TRBV12-4	TRBJ2-1	few	TRBD2
CSARDRDYGYTF	TGCAGTGCTAGAGATCGGGACTATGGCTACACCTTC	TRBV20-1	TRBJ1-2	.	.
CASSLFSGGQNFYNEQFF	TGTGCCAGCAGCTTATTCTCCGGAGGACAGAACTTTTACAATGAGCAGTTCTTC	TRBV11-2	TRBJ2-1	.	.
CASSLDSAWGYTF	TGTGCCAGCAGTTTAGACTCGGCGTGGGGCTACACCTTC	TRBV12-3/TRBV12-4	TRBJ1-2	few	.
CASSLGSGGTDTQYF	TGTGCCAGCAGCTTGGGGTCGGGTGGAACAGATACGCAGTATTTT	TRBV5-8	TRBJ2-3	.	.
CASSYSRSSGSETQYF	TGTGCCAGCAGTTACTCGAGATCTAGCGGGTCTGAGACCCAGTACTTC	TRBV6-5	TRBJ2-5	few	TRBD2
CASSLSVPGPEQFF	TGTGCCAGCAGTTTATCTGTTCCGGGGCCGGAGCAGTTCTTC	TRBV27	TRBJ2-1	.	.
CASSETGYYQPQHF	TGTGCCAGCAGCGAGACAGGGTACTACCAGCCCCAGCATTTT	TRBV25-1	TRBJ1-5	few	TRBD1
CASSPGTGTTNEKLFF	TGCGCCAGCAGCCCGGGGACTGGAACAACTAATGAAAAACTGTTTTTT	TRBV5-1	TRBJ1-4	many	.
CAWSAALTDYNEQFF	TGTGCCTGGAGTGCAGCGCTAACCGACTACAATGAGCAGTTCTTC	TRBV30	TRBJ2-1	many	.
CSVEKGAESYNEQFF	TGCAGCGTTGAAAAGGGAGCGGAGAGTTACAATGAGCAGTTCTTC	TRBV29-1	TRBJ2-1	.	.
CASRASIGELFF	TGTGCCAGTAGGGCCAGCATCGGGGAGCTGTTTTTT	TRBV19	TRBJ2-2	many	.
CASSFRDRGGYTF	TGTGCCAGCAGCTTCCGGGACAGGGGTGGCTACACCTTC	TRBV7-2	TRBJ1-2	.	TRBD1
CASSLVGRGNTGELFF	TGTGCCAGCAGCTTGGTAGGGCGGGGGAACACCGGGGAGCTGTTTTTT	TRBV5-6	TRBJ2-2	few	.
CSASRGTGNTIYF	TGCAGTGCTTCTCGGGGAACTGGAAACACCATATATTTT	TRBV20-1	TRBJ1-3	few	.
CASSPGLGSLTDTQYF	TGTGCCAGCTCACCCGGGCTAGGTTCGTTAACAGATACGCAGTATTTT	TRBV18	TRBJ2-3	few	.
CASSLFSTSGQRRDQPQHF	TGTGCCAGCAGCTTATTCTCAACAAGCGGACAGCGTCGGGATCAGCCCCAGCATTTT	TRBV7-8	TRBJ1-5	few	.
CASSLGGAAKNIQYF	TGTGCCAGCAGTTTAGGGGGGGCAGCCAAAAACATTCAGTACTTC	TRBV12-3/TRBV12-4	TRBJ2-4	few	.
CSARRAGGKDEQFF	TGCAGTGCTAGGAGGGCAGGGGGAAAGGATGAGCAGTTCTTC	TRBV20-1	TRBJ2-1	.	TRBD1
CASSPPLLNTEAFF	TGTGCCAGCAGCCCCCCACTCTTAAACACTGAAGCTTTCTTT	TRBV11-2	TRBJ1-1	few	.
CASSSSGGRTGELFF	TGTGCCAGCAGCTCATCTGGGGGAAGGACCGGGGAGCTGTTTTTT	TRBV7-9	TRBJ2-2	few	.
CAWSPGLAGNEQFF	TGTGCCTGGAGTCCGGGACTAGCCGGTAATGAGCAGTTCTTC	TRBV30	TRBJ2-1	few	TRBD2
CASSLQGANTGELFF	TGCGCCAGCAGCCTCCAGGGGGCTAACACCGGGGAGCTGTTTTTT	TRBV4-1	TRBJ2-2	many	TRBD1
CSAPPRSTSTDTQYF	TGCAGTGCTCCCCCACGGAGCACTAGCACAGATACGCAGTATTTT	TRBV20-1	TRBJ2-3	few	.
CASSSGTGTKNEQFF	TGCGCCAGCAGCTCCGGGACAGGGACAAAAAATGAGCAGTTCTTC	TRBV5-1	TRBJ2-1	few	TRBD1
CSVRVLEGAFF	TGCAGCGTCCGGGTCCTGGAGGGAGCTTTCTTT	TRBV29-1	TRBJ1-1	few	.
CAISADPSEQYF	TGTGCCATCAGTGCGGACCCCAGCGAGCAGTACTTC	TRBV10-3	TRBJ2-7	.	.
CASSLTTDRNQPQHF	TGTGCCAGCAGCTTGACCACGGACAGGAATCAGCCCCAGCATTTT	TRBV7-2	TRBJ1-5	many	TRBD1
CATAPNAGEKLFF	TGTGCCACCGCCCCAAACGCGGGTGAAAAACTGTTTTTT	TRBV15	TRBJ1-4	few	.
CASSLLRDGELFF	TGTGCCAGCAGTCTGCTCAGGGACGGGGAGCTGTTTTTT	TRBV12-3/TRBV12-4	TRBJ2-2	.	.